These 23 T cell receptor beta chains originate from one sample sequenced in a study of shared clonotypes between healthy human individuals. Sequenced by immunoSEQ multiplex PCR; TCRdb stores in-frame clones only, minus some. The repertoire holds about 680,000 clones, with 60% to 75% as singletons. The sequenced material came from memory CD4+ T cells sorted from blood. Sample subset: CD45RA-negative fraction. Receptor source: a woman in her 30s in good health.

The chain recombines TRBV11-2 with TRBJ1-3; D call uncertain. Trimming removed 1 base at V and 7 bases at J, with 5 bases between. Germline lookup yields CDR1 SGHAT and CDR2 FQNNGV. The CDR3 has 12 amino acids. As DNA, the CDR3 is TGTGCCAGCAGCTTAGGGATGAACACCATATATTTT. Encoded protein: CASSLGMNTIYF.

With respect to this clone: Different DNA sequences within this sample yield the same CDR3. The chain joins TRBV18 to TRBJ2-7; TRBD1 is a possible D gene (5 bases). Germline CDR1 and CDR2: KGHSH and LQKENI. Trimming removed 4 bases at V and 6 bases at J, with 10 bases between. CDR3 length: 12 amino acids. The DNA for the CDR3 is TGTGCCAGCTCACGTCAGGGTCCCGAGCAGTACTTC. Translating gives CASSRQGPEQYF.

The V call is TRBV11-2, the J call TRBJ2-5, with 7 bases that match TRBD2. The V and J ends lost 4 bases and 1 base, in that order; junction bases with no gene match: 3. The CDR3 runs to 14 residues. Germline CDR1 and CDR2: SGHAT and FQNNGV. This chain's CDR3 is CASSSSSGQETQYF. CDR3 DNA: TGTGCCAGCAGCTCGTCTAGCGGCCAAGAGACCCAGTACTTC.

CDR3: CSSFWDYTF. As DNA, the CDR3 is TGCAGCTCATTCTGGGACTACACCTTC. The chain recombines TRBV20-1 with TRBJ1-2, with no clear D. The CDR3 runs 9 residues. Germline V gene lookup returns CDR1 DFQATT and CDR2 SNEGSKA (reference sequence).

The CDR3 coding sequence is TGTGCCAGCAGGACAAACTCAGGGGACCCTGAAGCTTTCTTT. It codes for CASRTNSGDPEAFF. The chain employs TRBV6-5 and TRBJ1-1, with D possibly being TRBD1 (6 bases). Between the trimmed V and J ends, which lost 6 bases and 6 bases, there was a span of 17 bases. The CDR3 sequence is 14 residues long. Germline V lookup: CDR1 MNHEY, CDR2 SVGAGI.

V gene TRBV4-1 combines with J gene TRBJ2-5; D is perhaps TRBD2 (5 bases). The CDR3 has 14 residues. Germline CDR1 is MGHRA and CDR2 is YSYEKL. With 0 bases removed from V and 5 bases from J, the gap between germline ends came to 10 bases. CDR3 sequence reads: CASSQDFQRETQYF. The CDR3 DNA reads TGCGCCAGCAGCCAAGATTTCCAGCGGGAGACCCAGTACTTC.

This clone was seen a handful of times. V and J are TRBV7-9 and TRBJ1-5; D is perhaps TRBD1 (6 bases). Trimming stripped 6 bases from V and 2 bases from J, with 11 bases between. Germline CDR1 reads SEHNR; CDR2 reads FQNEAQ (reference sequence). The CDR3 covers 14 residues. As DNA, the CDR3 is TGTGCCAGCAGTAGCGAGGGGGGCAATCAGCCCCAGCATTTT. Its protein product is CASSSEGGNQPQHF. Using reference TRBV7-9 and TRBJ1-5 for the parts outside the CDR3, the full variable domain is DTGVSQNPRHKITKRGQNVTFRCDPISEHNRLYWYRQTLGQGPEFLTYFQNEAQLEKSRLLSDRFSAERPKGSFSTLEIQRTEQGDSAMYLCASSSEGGNQPQHFGDGTRLSIL.

The rearrangement links TRBV19 to TRBJ2-4; TRBD1 aligns across 8 bases. Germline CDR1 is LNHDA and CDR2 is SQIVND (reference sequence). The CDR3 spans 13 residues. The V segment lost 6 bases and the J segment 4 bases; nucleotides outside the gene matches: 2. The CDR3 DNA reads TGTGCCAGTAGCGGACAGGGTAAAAACATTCAGTACTTC. This gives the protein CASSGQGKNIQYF.

This chain connects TRBV29-1 to TRBJ1-1, with 7 nucleotides matching TRBD1. There are 13 residues in the CDR3. J lost 10 bases, V lost 7 bases, and 15 bases had no gene match. Looked up from germline, CDR1 is SQVTM and CDR2 is ANQGSEA. The CDR3 coding sequence is TGCAGCGGCAGAGACCGGGACAGAGAAGGAGCTTTCTTT. This encodes CSGRDRDREGAFF.

This clone was counted a few times. The rearrangement uses TRBV7-8 and TRBJ2-1, with 8 nucleotides matching TRBD2. CDR1 and CDR2 (germline): SGHVS, FQNEAQ. The CDR3 sequence is 14 residues long. V was pared by 1 base and J by 10 bases, with 6 bases of the junction left unmatched. The CDR3 DNA follows: TGTGCCAGCAGCTTAGGGGCTAGCGGGCACGAGCAGTTCTTC. Its translation is CASSLGASGHEQFF. Supplemented by reference TRBV7-8 and TRBJ2-1, the full variable domain reads GAGVSQSPRYKVAKRGQDVALRCDPISGHVSLFWYQQALGQGPEFLTYFQNEAQLDKSGLPSDRFFAERPEGSVSTLKIQRTQQEDSAVYLCASSLGASGHEQFFGPGTRLTVL.

With respect to this clone: The sample carries other DNA sequences with the same CDR3. The gene calls are TRBV6-6 and TRBJ1-2; 7 positions agree with TRBD1. Germline V gives CDR1 MNHNY, CDR2 SVGAGI (reference sequence). J was trimmed by 3 bases and V by 7 bases; bases with no gene match: 5. The CDR3 has 13 amino acids. The CDR3 sequence is CASTPTGDYGYTF. The DNA of the CDR3 is TGTGCCAGCACCCCTACAGGGGACTATGGCTACACCTTC.

The gene calls are TRBV5-1 and TRBJ1-1; D is perhaps TRBD1 (6 bases). CDR3 length equals 15 residues. Germline V gene data show CDR1 as SGHRS and CDR2 as YFSETQ. V lost 2 bases to trimming and J lost 5 bases, with 16 bases between them. For the CDR3, the DNA is TGCGCCAGCAGCTTTGGGGGGGCTGGTTTAACTGAAGCTTTCTTT. It encodes CASSFGGAGLTEAFF.

The chain has TRBV2 and TRBJ2-5; D gene ambiguous. V lost 6 bases and J 5 bases, leaving 16 bases between the germline ends. Germline CDR1 is SNHLY and CDR2 is FYNNEI. CDR3 length equals 14 residues. The CDR3 DNA reads as TGTGCCAGCAGGTCGGACGGCCCGAAGGAGACCCAGTACTTC. Amino acid sequence: CASRSDGPKETQYF.

The chain recombines TRBV6-1 with TRBJ2-2, with a weak D call TRBD1 (5 bases). Germline V gene data show CDR1 as MNHNS and CDR2 as SASEGT. V shed 6 bases and J shed 2 bases, with 13 bases lying between them. This CDR3 has 15 residues. The CDR3 DNA reads as TGTGCCAGCAGCCGGACACGAACAAACACCGGGGAGCTGTTTTTT. Protein sequence: CASSRTRTNTGELFF.

The table lists this clone with a few counts. The chain recombines TRBV28 with TRBJ1-1, with D perhaps matching TRBD1 (5 bases). This CDR3 spans 14 amino acids. In germline, CDR1 is MDHEN, CDR2 SYDVKM. V lost 3 bases, J lost 1 base, and 9 bases lay in between. The CDR3 coding sequence is TGTGCCAGCAGTTTGGGGGTGCGGAACACTGAAGCTTTCTTT. Protein: CASSLGVRNTEAFF.

The chain employs TRBV5-4 and TRBJ2-2, with 9 bases lining up with TRBD1. The trim removed 2 bases at V and 5 bases at J, leaving 1 base unmatched. The CDR3 has 14 amino acids. The germline gives CDR1 SGHNT, CDR2 YYREEE (reference sequence). The chain's CDR3 is CASSLQGATGELFF. The CDR3 DNA follows: TGTGCCAGCAGCTTACAGGGGGCAACCGGGGAGCTGTTTTTT. The complete variable domain, with remaining parts taken from reference TRBV5-4 and TRBJ2-2, reads ETGVTQSPTHLIKTRGQQVTLRCSSQSGHNTVSWYQQALGQGPQFIFQYYREEENGRGNFPPRFSGLQFPNYSSELNVNALELDDSALYLCASSLQGATGELFFGEGSRLTVL.

V usage is TRBV6-5 and J usage is TRBJ1-1; 7 bases line up with TRBD1. The V gene's germline CDR1 is MNHEY and CDR2 SVGAGI. Germline trimming cut 7 bases from V and 5 bases from J; bases unmatched to any gene: 13. CDR3 length equals 15 residues. Here the CDR3 reads CASNPQVSRGTEAFF. The CDR3 nucleotides are TGTGCCAGCAATCCCCAGGTGTCCAGGGGGACTGAAGCTTTCTTT.

V and J are TRBV28 and TRBJ2-3, with 9 bases fitting TRBD2. Germline-derived CDR1 and CDR2 are MDHEN and SYDVKM. This CDR3 spans 18 amino acids. The trim removed 5 bases at V and 3 bases at J, leaving 15 bases unmatched. The CDR3 loop is CASSPGVISGSITDTQYF. CDR3 coding DNA: TGTGCCAGCAGTCCAGGCGTGATTAGCGGGAGTATAACAGATACGCAGTATTTT.

This clone has just a few counts. The chain has TRBV28 and TRBJ2-1; D is uncertain. Trimming cost V 6 bases and J 0 bases, with 18 bases left between them. The CDR3 extends over 17 amino acids. Germline CDR1 and CDR2: MDHEN and SYDVKM. The CDR3 bases are TGTGCCAGCAGACCACTGACCGGGCCAAGCTCCTACAATGAGCAGTTCTTC. Translation gives CASRPLTGPSSYNEQFF.

The chain links TRBV10-1 to TRBJ2-1; D not certain. The V and J ends lost 0 bases and 2 bases respectively, with 11 bases between them. CDR3 length equals 16 residues. Germline V gives CDR1 WNHNN, CDR2 SYGVQD (reference sequence). The DNA for the CDR3 is TGCGCCAGCAGTGAGTCGATTAACAACCCCTACAATGAGCAGTTCTTC. Translating it yields CASSESINNPYNEQFF.

This chain connects TRBV5-4 to TRBJ2-1, with 11 bases aligning to TRBD2. Per the germline V gene, CDR1 is SGHNT and CDR2 is YYREEE (reference sequence). J was trimmed by 3 bases and V by 5 bases; bases with no gene match: 4. CDR3 length: 15 amino acids. In nucleotides, the CDR3 is TGTGCCAGCAGTCAAACTAGCGGGAGCTACAATGAGCAGTTCTTC. Translation gives CASSQTSGSYNEQFF.

This clone was observed a single time. Written as DNA, the CDR3 is TGTGCCAGCAGCCCGGGAGGTGAAAAACTGTTTTTT. This gives the protein CASSPGGEKLFF. The chain uses TRBV27 and TRBJ1-4; D not certain. This CDR3 spans 12 amino acids. V shed 6 bases and J shed 7 bases, with 9 bases lying between them. The germline V gene has CDR1 MNHEY and CDR2 SMNVEV (reference sequence).

The rearrangement uses TRBV6-4 and TRBJ2-2, with D uncertain. Trimming cost V 6 bases and J 7 bases, with 12 bases left between them. This CDR3 is 13 amino acids long. Germline V CDR1 and CDR2: MRHNA, SNTAGT. The DNA for the CDR3 is TGTGCCAGCAGACCCTACCCACGCGGGGAGCTGTTTTTT. It specifies CASRPYPRGELFF.